The T cell receptor beta chain under discussion was sequenced for a study of cytomegalovirus exposure and HLA in healthy donors (dated by TCRdb to 2017 to 2019). The study in broad terms: In an earlier analysis of under 600 of the donors, roughly 300 Gb of sequence data and 90 million to 120 million unique TCR beta sequences from approximately 180 million T cells were reported. An early release that covered some 640 HLA-typed donors contained approximately 300 gigabases of sequencing data and 65 million to 100 million unique TCR sequences. Among the 398 genotyped donors, approximately 77% belonged to the genetic ancestry cluster associated with self-reported Caucasian donors. The aim of the study was to test whether cataloging public T cell receptors could identify signatures of past pathogen exposure. The study used immunosequencing to profile the T cell repertoires of 600 to 850 subjects and linked those repertoires to cytomegalovirus serostatus. Along with the roughly 700-subject first cohort, a separate validation cohort of over a hundred different subjects was used. To predict cytomegalovirus infection status, the study combined high-throughput TCR immunosequencing, statistical association of individual TCRs with disease status, and machine learning. A later analysis re-examined previously published TCR beta repertoires from just over 650 donors and added high-resolution HLA genotyping to investigate patterns of TCR occurrence. Rather than using new phenotypic data, the later analysis identified candidate immune exposures from TCR beta sequences and from how often those sequences occurred across donors. An earlier analysis of 587 of the donors used high-throughput TCR beta sequencing to judge whether each TCR beta V gene segment behaved as functional or pseudogenic. Donor age, sex, ethnicity and CMV serostatus were compiled together with the repertoire data. A later genetic analysis used genome-wide SNP genotypes for 398 of the 666 donors, treating that subset as a discovery cohort. Every repertoire in the discovery cohort had been generated on one and the same sequencing platform. Both class I and class II loci were covered by HLA typing, at four-digit resolution. The number of donors typed differed by locus, with 629-630 for A, B, C, DRB1 and DQB1, more than 500 for DQA1, nearly 610 for DPA1, and around 450 for DPB1. Four to six DR-DQ haplotypes were handled as single units for association and clustering, since linkage in the cohort was strong. Among some 400 genotyped donors of the cohort, an average of approximately 240,000 unique TCR beta nucleotide sequences were sequenced per donor, about a sixth of them non-productive.

On the study overall, not on this receptor specifically: This cohort had only TCR beta chains sequenced, and the lack of alpha or paired-chain data limited which features could be detected. Sequencing depth was assumed to be roughly uniform across donors in the presence/absence analyses, though that assumption may not hold. The sequencing pipeline was judged likely to have produced a cluster of highly shared sequence variants as a technical artifact. Linkage disequilibrium might explain the correlated functional status among segregating V segments, but an unknown experimental factor could not be ruled out. Because counts were too low, 15 to 20 rarely observed V segments, including chromosome 9 orphons, were excluded from the earlier analysis of under 650 of the donors. Some IMGT-functional V segments, including TRBV6-2 and TRBV6-3, could not be told apart with the 87-base-pair reads, so those segments were excluded. An association between a missense DCLRE1C variant and V-gene and J-gene trimming of TCR beta chains was found in a later genetic analysis and replicated in an independent cohort. According to a later genetic analysis, donors in an Asian-associated ancestry cluster had fewer N-insertions in productive TCRs than the approximately 670-donor mean. In both the original and validation cohorts, the classifier was reported to diagnose cytomegalovirus status with high specificity and sensitivity. The authors suggested that the approach could potentially be generalized to other disease states and immunological phenotypes. Across donors, most TCR sequences were observed very rarely, whereas some public TCRs were present in many individuals. Strong co-occurrence of HLA alleles, especially DR and DQ, made assigning TCR associations to individual alleles difficult. At a false discovery rate of 0.05, a later analysis linked under 20,000 TCR beta sequences to specific HLA alleles. Three of the identified cytomegalovirus-associated TCR beta chains were confirmed in vitro to be specific for cytomegalovirus antigens. According to a later analysis, parvovirus B19, influenza, CMV and Epstein-Barr virus appeared linked to several top co-occurrence clusters. In a later analysis, the rate of TCR association differed among HLA loci, with DRB1 alleles having the most associated TCRs and HLA-C alleles having the fewest. A further reported finding was that TCR beta sequences accurately predicted the HLA-A and HLA-B alleles for most subjects in the first cohort. In a later analysis, most CMV-associated TCR beta chains were found to appear HLA-restricted, with HLA associations seemingly driven largely by CMV exposure. In an earlier analysis of some 540 of the donors, most TCR beta V segments appeared in productive rearrangements about 90% or about 30% of the time, broadly matching IMGT annotations. Because some donors lacked HLA typing at each locus, the association tests relied only on the typed subset. The study listed 164 TCR beta chains as associated with cytomegalovirus. For the cohort, immune exposure information was limited to CMV serostatus. Compared with equally common non-associated chains, HLA-associated TCR beta chains in a later analysis were more clonally expanded and had lower generation probabilities.

Looking up the germline V gene yields CDR1 SGHVS and CDR2 FNYEAQ. The CDR3 measures 15 amino acids from cysteine to phenylalanine. Only the CDR3 DNA is retained, 45 bases long and in frame from the first base. Compared with germline, V lacks 3 bases and J lacks 5 bases; bases without a gene match: 7. Details on this clone: This receptor's antigen is unknown. No base quality values were provided; no much bigger clone lies one nucleotide off.

The cohort was made up of approximately 700 healthy bone marrow donors. Cohort members were all nominally healthy when sampled, although unrecorded immune exposures were likely present. The donor tested CMV seronegative and was one of the 352 seronegative cohort members. A peripheral blood sample was provided by each donor, and peripheral blood mononuclear cells were used for TCR beta sequencing. The Qiagen DNeasy Blood Extraction Kit was used to extract genomic DNA from the blood cell samples. The method behind the library was the immunoSEQ multiplex PCR assay. A mixture of 60 forward primers for TCR Vbeta segments and 13 reverse primers for TCR Jbeta segments was used in the multiplex PCR. A multiplex PCR assay on genomic DNA amplified the CDR3 region of rearranged TCR beta genes. The amplified TCR beta libraries were sequenced on the Illumina HiSeq System as 87-base-pair reads. Per the original workflow: A later analysis counted tens of millions of unique TCR beta chains across the 640 or so repertoires, and some 11 million of these chains were shared by at least two donors. Raw reads were error-corrected and collapsed into unique sequences with a nearest-neighbor algorithm that merged closely related sequences to remove PCR and sequencing errors. Alignment of CDR3 sequences to IMGT reference sequences was used to assign V, D and J gene segments. For a sequence to be retained, at least a six-nucleotide match to both a V gene segment and a J gene segment was required. Rearrangements were called productive when the CDR3 lacked stop codons and stayed in frame with V and J; all others were non-productive. CDR3 was defined according to IMGT convention as the region running from the second conserved V-encoded cysteine to the conserved J-encoded phenylalanine. In an earlier analysis of roughly 610 of the donors, sequences lacking an unambiguous match to a single V gene segment were excluded. In an earlier analysis of some 590 of the donors, V segments were called functional above 56.7% productive rearrangements and were called segregating when the between-donor standard deviation exceeded 5%. A statistical classification framework was developed to diagnose cytomegalovirus status using the catalog of TCR beta chain sequences. A later analysis assigned V and J genes by comparing TCR nucleotide sequences with IMGT/GENE-DB human TR gene sequences. A later analysis assigned CDR3 sequences and most-parsimonious VDJ recombination scenarios with the TCRdist pipeline. In a later analysis, each TCR beta chain was defined by its CDR3 amino acid sequence together with its V-gene family, and reads lacking a unique V-gene family were excluded. As a way to deal with suspected cross-contamination and a sequencing artifact, a later analysis dropped approximately 570 nucleotide sequences that were highly shared and had low generation probability. A later analysis calculated a clonal expansion index for each public chain from normalized within-repertoire ranks of inferred template counts. A later analysis computed generation probabilities with a VDJ recombination model fitted to out-of-frame rearrangements, and checked the results against IGoR. In a later analysis, hypergeometric tests were used to score TCR-TCR, TCR-HLA and TCR-CMV co-occurrence, with a repertoire-size bias correction applied to TCR pairs. False discovery rates were estimated in a later analysis by permuting HLA or CMV assignments 20 times. A later analysis grouped co-occurring TCRs with DBSCAN, adding TCRdist sequence similarity when clustering within HLA-allele-positive subsets. Repertoires with fewer than 30,000 or more than 120,000 public chains were left out of co-occurrence clustering, as were five repertoires with anomalous nucleotide sharing. The source is immuneACCESS, and TCRdb retained only in-frame sequences with V and J called. Part of the clones is not carried over; for the studies checked, unresolved V genes explain less than half of this, and the remainder is unexplained. The DNA gave D and trimming, while V, J and clone size come from that table. The sample table shows more than 130,000 clones, and about 74% are seen once. Jointly, the top ten make up roughly 4.9% of the sample.

The clonotype originates from a woman aged 50 to 65 in good health and CMV-seronegative. Source material: PBMCs. The sequence joins TRBV7-6 to TRBJ2-1; TRBD1 agrees with 7 junctional bases. The DNA sequence is TGTGCCAGCAGCTTCTCAGGGGGTGATAACAATGAGCAGTTCTTC. It codes for CASSFSGGDNNEQFF.